This TCR beta chain came from a study of cytomegalovirus exposure and HLA in healthy donors. Study results and limitations: Confirmation in vitro established that three CMV-associated chains were specific for CMV antigens.

As regards this clone: Its specificity is not known.

The PCR ran on 60 Vbeta and 13 Jbeta primers. Clones were read by immunoSEQ multiplex PCR, and TCRdb kept only the in-frame ones, dropping some. There are about 120,000 clones in the sample; roughly 69% occur only once, and roughly 9.8% lies in the top ten. Sequenced material: PBMCs. The clonotype was recovered from a middle-aged woman in good health and CMV-seropositive.

The CDR3 DNA follows: TGTGCCAGCAGTGATCCGGCGGGCAATGAGCAGTTCTTC. This sequence encodes CASSDPAGNEQFF. The chain carries TRBV25-1 and TRBJ2-1; D may be TRBD2 (5 bases). The CDR3 runs to 13 residues. With 3 bases removed from V and 6 bases from J, the gap between germline ends came to 9 bases. The germline V gene encodes CDR1 MGHDK and CDR2 SYGVNS.